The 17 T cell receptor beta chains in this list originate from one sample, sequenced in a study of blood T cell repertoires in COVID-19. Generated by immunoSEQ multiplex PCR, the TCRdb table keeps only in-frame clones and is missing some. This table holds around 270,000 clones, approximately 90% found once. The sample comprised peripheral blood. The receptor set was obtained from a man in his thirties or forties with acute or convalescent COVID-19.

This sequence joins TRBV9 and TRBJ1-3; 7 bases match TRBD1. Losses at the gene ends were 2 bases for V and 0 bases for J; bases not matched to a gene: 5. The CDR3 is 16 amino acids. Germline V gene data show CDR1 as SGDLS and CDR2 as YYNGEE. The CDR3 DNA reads TGTGCCAGCAGCGTGTTTGACAGGGCCTCTGGAAACACCATATATTTT. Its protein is CASSVFDRASGNTIYF.

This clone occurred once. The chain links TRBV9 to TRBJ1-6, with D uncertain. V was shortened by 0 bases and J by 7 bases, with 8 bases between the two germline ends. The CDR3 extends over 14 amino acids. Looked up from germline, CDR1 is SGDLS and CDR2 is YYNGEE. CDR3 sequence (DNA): TGTGCCAGCAGCGTAGAGGGCGGGAATTCACCCCTCCACTTT. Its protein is CASSVEGGNSPLHF.

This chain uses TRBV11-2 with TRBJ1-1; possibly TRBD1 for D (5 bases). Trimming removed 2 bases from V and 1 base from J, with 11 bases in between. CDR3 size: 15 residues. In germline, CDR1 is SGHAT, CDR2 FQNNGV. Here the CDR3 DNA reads TGTGCCAGCAGCTTACTGGGGACTCCGAACACTGAAGCTTTCTTT. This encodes CASSLLGTPNTEAFF.

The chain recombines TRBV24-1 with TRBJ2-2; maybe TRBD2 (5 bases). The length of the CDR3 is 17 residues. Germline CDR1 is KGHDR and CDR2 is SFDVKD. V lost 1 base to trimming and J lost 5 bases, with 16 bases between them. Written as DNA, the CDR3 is TGTGCCACCAGTGATTTAGGCTTTGACGGGGATACCGGGGAGCTGTTTTTT. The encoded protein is CATSDLGFDGDTGELFF.

The chain's CDR3 is CASSRPGAQQPQHF. The CDR3 region has the DNA TGTGCCAGTTCTCGCCCAGGGGCACAACAGCCCCAGCATTTT. V and J are TRBV28 and TRBJ1-5, with a possible D match to TRBD1 (6 bases). The germline V gene encodes CDR1 MDHEN and CDR2 SYDVKM. This CDR3 region has 14 residues. V lost 9 bases to trimming and J lost 7 bases, with 19 bases between them.

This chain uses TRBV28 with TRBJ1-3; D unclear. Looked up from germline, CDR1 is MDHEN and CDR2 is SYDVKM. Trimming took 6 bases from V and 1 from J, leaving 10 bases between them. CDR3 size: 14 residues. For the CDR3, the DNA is TGTGCCAGCAGCTTCGGTTATTCTGGAAACACCATATATTTT. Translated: CASSFGYSGNTIYF.

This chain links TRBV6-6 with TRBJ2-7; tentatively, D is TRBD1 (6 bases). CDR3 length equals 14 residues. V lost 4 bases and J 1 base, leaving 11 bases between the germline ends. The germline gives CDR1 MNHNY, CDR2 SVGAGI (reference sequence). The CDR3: CASSLGGQSYEQYF. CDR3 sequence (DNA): TGTGCCAGCAGTTTAGGCGGACAGTCCTACGAGCAGTACTTC.

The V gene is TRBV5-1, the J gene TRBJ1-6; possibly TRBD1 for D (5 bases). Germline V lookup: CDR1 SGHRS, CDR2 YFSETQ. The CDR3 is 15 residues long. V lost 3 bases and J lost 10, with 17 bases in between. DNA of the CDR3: TGCGCCAGCAGCTCAGCCGTCGGGGGGAACTCACCCCTCCACTTT. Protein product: CASSSAVGGNSPLHF.

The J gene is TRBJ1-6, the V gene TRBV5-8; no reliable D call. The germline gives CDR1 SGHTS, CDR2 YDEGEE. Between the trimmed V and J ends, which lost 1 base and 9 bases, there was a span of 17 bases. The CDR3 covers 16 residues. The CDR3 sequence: CASSLRSGFRASPLHF. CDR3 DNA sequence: TGTGCCAGCAGCTTGAGGTCGGGGTTTAGGGCTTCACCCCTCCACTTT. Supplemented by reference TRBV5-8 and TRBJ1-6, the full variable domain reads EAGVTQSPTHLIKTRGQQATLRCSPISGHTSVYWYQQALGLGLQFLLWYDEGEERNRGNFPPRFSGRQFPNYSSELNVNALELEDSALYLCASSLRSGFRASPLHFGNGTRLTVT.

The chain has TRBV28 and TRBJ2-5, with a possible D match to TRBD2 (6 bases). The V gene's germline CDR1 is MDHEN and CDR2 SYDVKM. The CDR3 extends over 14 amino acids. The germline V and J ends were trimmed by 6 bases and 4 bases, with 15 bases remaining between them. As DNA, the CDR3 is TGTGCCAGCAGCTACGCGGAGGGGAGAGAGACCCAGTACTTC. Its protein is CASSYAEGRETQYF.

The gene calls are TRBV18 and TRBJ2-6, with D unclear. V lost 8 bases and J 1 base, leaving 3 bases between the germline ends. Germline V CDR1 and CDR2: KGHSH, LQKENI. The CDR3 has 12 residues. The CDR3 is CASTSGANVLTF. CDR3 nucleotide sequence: TGTGCCAGCACTTCTGGGGCCAACGTCCTGACTTTC.

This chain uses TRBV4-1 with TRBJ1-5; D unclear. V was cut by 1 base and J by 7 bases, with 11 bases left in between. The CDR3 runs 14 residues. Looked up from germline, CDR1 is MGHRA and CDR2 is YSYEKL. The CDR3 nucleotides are TGCGCCAGCAGCCAAGTCCAGGCGGGGCAGCCCCAGCATTTT. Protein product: CASSQVQAGQPQHF.

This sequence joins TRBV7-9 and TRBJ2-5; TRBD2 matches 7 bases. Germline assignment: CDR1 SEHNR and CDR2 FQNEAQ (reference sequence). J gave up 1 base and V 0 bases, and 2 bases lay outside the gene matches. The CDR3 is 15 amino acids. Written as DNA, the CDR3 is TGTGCCAGCAGCTTAGCGGGGGGGTTCCAAGAGACCCAGTACTTC. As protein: CASSLAGGFQETQYF.

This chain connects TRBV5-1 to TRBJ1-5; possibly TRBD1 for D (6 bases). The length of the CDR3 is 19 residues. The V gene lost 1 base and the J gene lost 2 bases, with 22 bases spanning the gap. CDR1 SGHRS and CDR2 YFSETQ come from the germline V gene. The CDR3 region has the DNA TGCGCCAGCAGCTTGTCGTACGAGGGGGGGACCACGGGCAATCAGCCCCAGCATTTT. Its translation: CASSLSYEGGTTGNQPQHF.

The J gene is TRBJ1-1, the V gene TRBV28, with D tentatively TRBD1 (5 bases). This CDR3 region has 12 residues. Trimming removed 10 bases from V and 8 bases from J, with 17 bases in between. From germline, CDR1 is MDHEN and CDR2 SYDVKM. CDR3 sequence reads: CATLKRQREAFF. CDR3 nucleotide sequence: TGTGCCACCCTAAAGAGACAGCGAGAAGCTTTCTTT.

CDR3 residues: CASRKDRVGEKLFF. CDR3 coding DNA: TGTGCCAGCAGGAAGGACAGGGTTGGTGAAAAACTGTTTTTT. V gene TRBV28 combines with J gene TRBJ1-4; 8 bases line up with TRBD1. V trimming: 6 bases; J trimming: 7 bases; junction bases outside the gene matches: 7. Germline assignment: CDR1 MDHEN and CDR2 SYDVKM. The CDR3 totals 14 residues. Combining the CDR3 with reference TRBV28 and TRBJ1-4 gives the whole variable domain DVKVTQSSRYLVKRTGEKVFLECVQDMDHENMFWYRQDPGLGLRLIYFSYDVKMKEKGDIPEGYSVSREKKERFSLILESASTNQTSMYLCASRKDRVGEKLFFGSGTQLSVL.

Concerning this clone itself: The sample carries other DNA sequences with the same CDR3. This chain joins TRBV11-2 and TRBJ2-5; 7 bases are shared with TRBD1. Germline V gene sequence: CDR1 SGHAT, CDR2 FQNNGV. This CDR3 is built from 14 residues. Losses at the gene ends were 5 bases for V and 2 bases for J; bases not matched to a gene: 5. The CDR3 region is CASSRGQLQETQYF. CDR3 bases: TGTGCCAGCAGCCGGGGACAGTTACAAGAGACCCAGTACTTC.